Sequencing of this T cell receptor (beta chain) was carried out in a study of OX40 agonist ivuxolimab in advanced cancers. As for the study in general: Ivuxolimab, which patients received intravenously every 2 weeks, was dosed at 0.01 to 10 mg/kg. The dose-escalation cohort had hepatocellular carcinoma, melanoma, renal cell or head and neck cancer.

As regards this clone: Its antigen is undetermined.

Study results and caveats: Clonal expansion from baseline to week 6 occurred in both CD4+ and CD8+ T cells. Antigen specificity remained undetermined for the expanded peripheral T cells.

Clones were sequenced by immunoSEQ multiplex PCR, and TCRdb holds only the in-frame ones, with some missing. The data contain under 35,000 clones, 92% of them singletons. Per the germline V gene, CDR1 is SGDLS and CDR2 is YYNGEE. The ends were cut back, 3 bases at V and 0 bases at J, with 10 bases in the middle. The CDR3 totals 15 residues. The specimen was CD4+ or CD8+ T cells sorted from blood, collected in a trial of the OX40 agonist ivuxolimab. This receptor was obtained from an adult with an advanced solid tumor such as melanoma, head and neck, liver or kidney cancer. The chain is built from TRBV9 and TRBJ2-1, with D perhaps matching TRBD1 (6 bases). CDR3 loop: CASSAQGTSYNEQFF. DNA of the CDR3: TGTGCCAGCAGCGCCCAGGGGACCTCCTACAATGAGCAGTTCTTC.